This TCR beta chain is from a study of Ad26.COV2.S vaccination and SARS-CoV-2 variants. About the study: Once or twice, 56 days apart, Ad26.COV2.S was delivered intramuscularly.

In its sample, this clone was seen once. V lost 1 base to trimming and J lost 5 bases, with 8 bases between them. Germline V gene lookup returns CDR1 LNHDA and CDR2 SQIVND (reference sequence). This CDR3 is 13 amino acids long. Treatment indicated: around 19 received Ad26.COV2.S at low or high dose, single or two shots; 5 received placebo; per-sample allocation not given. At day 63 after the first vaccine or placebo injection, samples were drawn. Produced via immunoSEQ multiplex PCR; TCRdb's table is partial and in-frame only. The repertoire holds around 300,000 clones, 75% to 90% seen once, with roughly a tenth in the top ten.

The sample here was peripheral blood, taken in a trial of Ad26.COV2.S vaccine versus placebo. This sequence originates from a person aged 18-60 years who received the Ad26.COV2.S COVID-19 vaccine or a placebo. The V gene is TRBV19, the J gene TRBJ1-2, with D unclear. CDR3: CASSIVPEYGYTF. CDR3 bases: TGTGCCAGTAGTATAGTTCCCGAATATGGCTACACCTTC.